A single sample gave rise to the 8 T cell receptor beta chains below, sequenced in a study of shared clonotypes between healthy human individuals. In the naive CD8 group, cells lacked CD45RO and were positively selected for CCR7, so terminally differentiated effector memory CD45RA+ cells were left out. Produced via immunoSEQ multiplex PCR; TCRdb's table is partial and in-frame only. This table holds 1.5 million to 2.5 million clones, 85% to 95% found once. The specimen was naive CD8+ T cells sorted from blood. The receptors here all came from a man aged 18 to 30 in good health.

This chain links TRBV5-3 with TRBJ1-4; TRBD1 is a possible D gene (5 bases). TRBV5-3 is an ORF, and what it does is uncertain. V was cut by 2 bases and J by 3 bases, with 23 bases left in between. The CDR3 length is 19 residues. The CDR3 is CARSFMVGESFFSNEKLFF. The CDR3, as DNA: TGTGCCAGAAGCTTCATGGTAGGGGAAAGTTTTTTTTCTAATGAAAAACTGTTTTTT.

This clone was observed a handful of times. This sequence may be a read error, since a much larger clone differs from it by one base. The same CDR3 can be traced to other DNA sequences in this sample. The chain has TRBV7-9 and TRBJ1-1; D is uncertain. Trimming took off 2 bases at V and 0 bases at J, with 1 base between the two ends. The germline gives CDR1 SEHNR, CDR2 FQNEAQ (reference sequence). CDR3 length: 12 residues. CDR3 nucleotide sequence: TGTGCCAGCAGCTTACTGAACACTGAAGCTTTCTTT. Its protein product is CASSLLNTEAFF.

The gene calls are TRBV6-5 and TRBJ2-7; 8 nucleotides align to TRBD1. J was trimmed by 3 bases and V by 6 bases; bases with no gene match: 4. This CDR3 is built from 13 residues. Germline V gene data show CDR1 as MNHEY and CDR2 as SVGAGI. CDR3 sequence reads: CASRSGQGYEQYF. Written as DNA, the CDR3 is TGTGCCAGCAGATCCGGACAGGGCTACGAGCAGTACTTC.

The CDR3 nucleotides are TGTGCCTGGGACAGGGGGATGAGCTCCTACGAGCAGTACTTC. This codes for CAWDRGMSSYEQYF. The chain links TRBV30 to TRBJ2-7; the match to TRBD1 covers 9 bases. The CDR3 contains 14 residues. Germline assignment: CDR1 GTSNPN and CDR2 SVGIG (reference sequence). V dropped 5 bases and J dropped 0; count of bases not matched to a gene: 5.

This clone was picked up one time. The rearrangement uses TRBV5-5 and TRBJ2-1, with 15 bases that match TRBD2. Germline V gene lookup returns CDR1 SGHKS and CDR2 YYEKEE (reference sequence). V lost 3 bases, J lost 7 bases, and 2 bases stayed unmatched. The CDR3 length is 15 residues. CDR3 coding DNA: TGTGCCAGCAGCTCCGGGACTAGCGGGGGGAATGAGCAGTTCTTC. Its protein is CASSSGTSGGNEQFF.

Comment on this clone: Other nucleotide sequences from this sample produce the same CDR3. The rearrangement uses TRBV6-5 and TRBJ1-3; TRBD1 might be the D (6 bases). From germline, CDR1 is MNHEY and CDR2 SVGAGI. V was shortened by 0 bases and J by 3 bases, with 9 bases between the two germline ends. CDR3 length: 15 residues. CDR3 coding DNA: TGTGCCAGCAGTTACTCACAGGACAGTGGAAACACCATATATTTT. It specifies CASSYSQDSGNTIYF.

The chain is built from TRBV19 and TRBJ2-7; D gene ambiguous. This CDR3 region has 14 residues. Germline loops: CDR1 LNHDA, CDR2 SQIVND (reference sequence). V was clipped by 2 bases and J by 2 bases, with 10 bases between them. CDR3 nucleotides: TGTGCCAGTAGTATAAGGTTGGATGCCTACGAGCAGTACTTC. Protein: CASSIRLDAYEQYF.

Notes on this clone: The sample carries other DNA sequences with the same CDR3. V and J are TRBV9 and TRBJ2-2; D gene unclear. The CDR3 runs 12 residues. Germline CDR1 is SGDLS and CDR2 is YYNGEE. V was shortened by 2 bases and J by 7 bases, with 6 bases between the two germline ends. The CDR3 is CASSVEIGELFF. The CDR3 DNA sequence: TGTGCCAGCAGCGTCGAAATCGGGGAGCTGTTTTTT. Looking up the rest from reference TRBV9 and TRBJ2-2 gives the full variable domain: DSGVTQTPKHLITATGQRVTLRCSPRSGDLSVYWYQQSLDQGLQFLIQYYNGEERAKGNILERFSAQQFPDLHSELNLSSLELGDSALYFCASSVEIGELFFGEGSRLTVL.